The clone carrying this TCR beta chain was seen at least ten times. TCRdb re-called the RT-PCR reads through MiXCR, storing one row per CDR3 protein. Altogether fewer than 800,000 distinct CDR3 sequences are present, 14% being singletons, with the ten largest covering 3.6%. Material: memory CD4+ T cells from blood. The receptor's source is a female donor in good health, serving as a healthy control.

CDR3 in DNA: TGTGCCAGCAGCGTAGATGTGGTATTGAACACTGAAGCTTTCTTT. It specifies CASSVDVVLNTEAFF. This chain connects TRBV9 to TRBJ1-1; D is uncertain. The CDR3 spans 15 residues. Germline V CDR1 and CDR2: SGDLS, YYNGEE. The V and J ends lost 0 bases and 0 bases respectively, with 9 bases between them.